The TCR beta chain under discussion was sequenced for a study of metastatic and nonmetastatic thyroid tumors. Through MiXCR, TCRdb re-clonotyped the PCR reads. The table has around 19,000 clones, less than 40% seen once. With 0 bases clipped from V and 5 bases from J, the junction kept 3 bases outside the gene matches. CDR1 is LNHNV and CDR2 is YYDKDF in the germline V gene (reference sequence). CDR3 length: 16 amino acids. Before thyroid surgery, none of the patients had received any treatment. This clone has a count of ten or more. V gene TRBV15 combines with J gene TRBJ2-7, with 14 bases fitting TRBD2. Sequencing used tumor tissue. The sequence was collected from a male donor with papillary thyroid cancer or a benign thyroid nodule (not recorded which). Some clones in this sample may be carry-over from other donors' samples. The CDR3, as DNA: TGTGCCACCAGCAGAGAAGGGACTAGCGGGAGAGACGAGCAGTACTTC. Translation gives CATSREGTSGRDEQYF.